This section outlines one TCR beta chain sequence together with its context. V gave up 1 base and J gave up 0 bases, with 13 bases separating them. In germline, CDR1 is LGHDT, CDR2 YNNKEL (reference sequence). The CDR3 totals 16 residues. Under the authors' procedure: Amplification with reference gene primers provided the estimates of nucleated cell counts. Repertoires were generated with immunoSEQ multiplex PCR, while TCRdb's copy carries only in-frame clones and drops some. V and J calls and clone size follow that table, whereas D and trimming were derived from the DNA. The sample has 270,000 or so clones, 75% to 90% seen once; the top ten hold approximately 4%. Participants were aged about 18 to 90 years, lived in over 20 US areas, and enrolled virtually. This specimen comes from a study of blood T cell repertoires in COVID-19. Turning to the study itself: Italy, Spain and the United States were the sources of the convalescent and acute COVID-19 samples. T cells, B-cell-depleted T cells, or PBMCs provided the cDNA or gDNA that served as material.

Source material: PBMCs or T cells enriched from blood (not recorded which). This clonotype was obtained from a woman in her 30s with acute COVID-19. The chain uses TRBV3-1 (or the pseudogene TRBV3-2) and TRBJ2-7; D is perhaps TRBD1 (5 bases). The CDR3 spells CASSQVSDSSSYEQYF. DNA for the CDR3: TGTGCCAGCAGCCAAGTATCCGACAGCAGCTCCTACGAGCAGTACTTC.